Following are 9 T cell receptor beta chains from one sample sequenced in a study of cytomegalovirus exposure and HLA in healthy donors. 13 Jbeta primers and 60 Vbeta primers were used for the PCR. Clones were sequenced by immunoSEQ multiplex PCR, and TCRdb holds only the in-frame ones, with some missing. This table holds fewer than 140,000 clones, 60% to 80% found once. The sequencing input was PBMCs. The receptor source for this set is a female donor in good health and CMV-seronegative.

This sequence joins TRBV5-6 and TRBJ1-3; D may be TRBD1 (6 bases). The CDR3 is 17 residues long. The germline V gene encodes CDR1 SGHDT and CDR2 YYEEEE. Trimming removed 0 bases at V and 0 bases at J, with 13 bases between. The CDR3 sequence: CASSLGIQGFSGNTIYF. The DNA for the CDR3 is TGTGCCAGCAGCTTGGGCATCCAGGGGTTCTCTGGAAACACCATATATTTT. The full variable domain, completed using reference TRBV5-6 and TRBJ1-3, is DAGVTQSPTHLIKTRGQQVTLRCSPKSGHDTVSWYQQALGQGPQFIFQYYEEEERQRGNFPDRFSGHQFPNYSSELNVNALLLGDSALYLCASSLGIQGFSGNTIYFGEGSWLTVV.

J is TRBJ1-5 and V is TRBV7-8; 8 positions match TRBD1. CDR1 and CDR2 (germline): SGHVS, FQNEAQ. This CDR3 is built from 16 residues. V was clipped by 5 bases and J by 1 base; unmatched bases: 7. CDR3 residues: CASSPTGGLSNQPQHF. The CDR3 bases are TGTGCCAGCAGCCCCACAGGGGGGCTGAGCAATCAGCCCCAGCATTTT.

The chain recombines TRBV4-3 with TRBJ2-2; 10 nucleotides match TRBD2. The CDR3 loop spans 18 amino acids. The J segment lost 3 bases and the V segment lost 0 bases, leaving 7 bases of the junction unmatched. CDR1 LGHNA and CDR2 YSLEER come from the germline V gene. CDR3 region: CASSQEGSGRADTGELFF. The DNA of the CDR3 is TGCGCCAGCAGCCAAGAAGGAAGCGGGAGGGCGGACACCGGGGAGCTGTTTTTT.

The V gene is TRBV7-2, the J gene TRBJ2-3; D is possibly TRBD1 (5 bases). V was pared by 1 base and J by 0 bases, with 11 bases between. Germline V gives CDR1 SGHTA, CDR2 FQGNSA. This CDR3 comprises 16 residues. CDR3 in DNA: TGTGCCAGCAGCTTAGTGGGGCAGCCTAGCACAGATACGCAGTATTTT. It yields the protein CASSLVGQPSTDTQYF. Based on the CDR3 plus reference TRBV7-2 and TRBJ2-3, the full variable domain is GAGVSQSPSNKVTEKGKDVELRCDPISGHTALYWYRQSLGQGLEFLIYFQGNSAPDKSGLPSDRFSAERTGGSVSTLTIQRTQQEDSAVYLCASSLVGQPSTDTQYFGPGTRLTVL.

The chain recombines TRBV28 with TRBJ2-4, with 7 bases that match TRBD2. The J segment lost 7 bases and the V segment lost 3 bases, leaving 9 bases of the junction unmatched. Germline values: CDR1 MDHEN, CDR2 SYDVKM. The CDR3 length is 15 residues. DNA for the CDR3: TGTGCCAGCAGTTTCGTGCGGGAGAGTCTTAACATTCAGTACTTC. Protein product: CASSFVRESLNIQYF.

V and J are TRBV5-1 and TRBJ2-7; TRBD1 agrees at 12 bases. Trimming at V came to 4 bases and at J to 4 bases, leaving 6 bases not matched to a gene. Germline CDR1 is SGHRS and CDR2 is YFSETQ. This CDR3 contains 15 residues. For the CDR3, the DNA is TGCGCCAGCAGCCCGGAGGGACAGGGGGCTTACGAGCAGTACTTC. Amino acids: CASSPEGQGAYEQYF.

The rearrangement joins TRBV7-6 to TRBJ2-3, with 11 positions matching TRBD2. The CDR3 runs 17 residues. V was clipped by 9 bases and J by 3 bases; unmatched bases: 14. CDR1 and CDR2 (germline): SGHVS, FNYEAQ. The CDR3, as DNA: TGTGCCAGTTCCGGACTAGCGGGCGGGGCCGTTACAGATACGCAGTATTTT. This codes for CASSGLAGGAVTDTQYF.

The rearrangement uses TRBV6-5 and TRBJ2-5, with 9 bases lining up with TRBD2. Germline assignment: CDR1 MNHEY and CDR2 SVGAGI. There are 15 residues in the CDR3. The ends lost 0 bases at V and 5 bases at J; junction bases unmatched: 4. This CDR3 reads CASSYSHTSGETQYF. The CDR3 DNA reads TGTGCCAGCAGTTACTCACACACTAGCGGGGAGACCCAGTACTTC.

The chain carries TRBV27 and TRBJ2-1, with 9 bases aligning to TRBD2. The CDR3 is 16 residues long. Germline CDR1 reads MNHEY; CDR2 reads SMNVEV (reference sequence). V lost 1 base to trimming and J lost 6 bases; unmatched junction nucleotides: 7. The CDR3 bases are TGTGCCAGCAGTTTATTTGCGGGAGGGACGTTCAATGAGCAGTTCTTC. Protein sequence: CASSLFAGGTFNEQFF.